Listed below are T cell receptor beta chains from one sample, sequenced in a study of response to subunit inactivated influenza vaccine. MiXCR, run by TCRdb on the RT-PCR reads, gives a single entry per CDR3 protein. The sample includes roughly 790,000 distinct CDR3 sequences, around 21% of them seen just once. The sample here was PBMCs from blood, taken approximately 5 days after vaccination. These receptors came from a man aged 45-65 years who received an inactivated influenza vaccine. CDR3s include the opening cysteine and the closing phenylalanine or tryptophan. Each record gives: V gene, clone size, J gene, D gene, CDR3 protein, CDR3 DNA. D genes are given only for firm matches. Where a row states a size, it is once, few, many or the class of an expanded clone; other rows omit it.

>TRBV7-9|few|TRBJ2-7|TRBD1
CASSLAGTGGDEQYF
TGTGCCAGCAGCTTAGCCGGGACAGGGGGCGACGAGCAGTACTTC
>TRBV28|.|TRBJ2-7|.
CASSLNPGLAYEQYF
TGTGCCAGCAGTTTAAATCCGGGGTTGGCCTACGAGCAGTACTTC
>TRBV5-5|.|TRBJ1-6|.
CASSSIGSLDPLHF
TGTGCCAGCAGCTCGATCGGATCACTAGACCCCCTCCACTTT
>TRBV15|.|TRBJ2-3|TRBD2
CATSPSPQKRELTDTQYF
TGTGCCACCAGCCCCTCCCCACAGAAGCGGGAACTCACAGATACGCAGTATTTT
>TRBV28|.|TRBJ2-7|.
CASSFGKGRGPYEQYF
TGTGCCAGCAGTTTCGGGAAAGGGCGGGGGCCCTACGAGCAGTACTTC
>TRBV6-1|.|TRBJ2-3|.
CASRDLGLSTDTQYF
TGTGCCAGCAGGGATTTGGGCCTTAGCACAGATACGCAGTATTTT
>TRBV2|few|TRBJ2-1|.
CASSEVVYNYNEQFF
TGTGCCAGCAGTGAAGTTGTATATAACTACAATGAGCAGTTCTTC
>TRBV11-2|.|TRBJ2-1|TRBD1
CASSLGQGVIGYNEQFF
TGTGCCAGCAGCCTGGGACAGGGGGTCATCGGCTACAATGAGCAGTTCTTC
>TRBV7-9|.|TRBJ2-7|TRBD1
CASSQGARHYEQYF
TGTGCCAGCAGCCAGGGGGCCAGGCACTACGAGCAGTACTTC
>TRBV28|few|TRBJ2-7|TRBD1
CASSGAGRGLYEQYF
TGTGCCAGCAGTGGGGCCGGCAGGGGGCTTTACGAGCAGTACTTC
>TRBV7-2|.|TRBJ2-3|.
CASSLGGSGGSTDTQYF
TGTGCCAGCAGCTTAGGCGGGTCGGGGGGCAGCACAGATACGCAGTATTTT
>TRBV20-1|few|TRBJ2-7|.
CSATTGLSYEQYF
TGCAGTGCCACGACTGGTCTCTCCTACGAGCAGTACTTC
>TRBV12-3/TRBV12-4|few|TRBJ2-3|TRBD2
CASSYPGLDRTQYF
TGTGCCAGCAGCTACCCCGGACTAGACCGTACGCAGTATTTT
>TRBV5-1|.|TRBJ1-1|.
CASSSSGQNTEAFF
TGCGCCAGCAGCTCCTCCGGGCAGAACACTGAAGCTTTCTTT
>TRBV7-2|few|TRBJ2-3|.
CASSFSSGGQTHTQYF
TGTGCCAGCAGCTTCTCCAGTGGCGGGCAAACTCATACGCAGTATTTT
>TRBV28|few|TRBJ2-1|.
CATSDGLAGEQFF
TGTGCCACCTCCGACGGGCTAGCTGGTGAGCAGTTCTTC
>TRBV12-3/TRBV12-4|few|TRBJ1-4|.
CASSLRGYNEKLFF
TGTGCCAGCAGTTTGAGGGGTTACAATGAAAAACTGTTTTTT
>TRBV5-1|.|TRBJ1-2|.
CASSPDSLAMGYTF
TGCGCCAGCAGCCCGGACAGTTTAGCTATGGGCTACACCTTC
>TRBV12-3/TRBV12-4|.|TRBJ2-2|TRBD2
CASTPGLAGSGELFF
TGTGCCAGCACCCCGGGACTAGCGGGGTCCGGGGAGCTGTTTTTT
>TRBV15|.|TRBJ2-1|.
CATSSQRYNEQFF
TGTGCCACCAGCAGTCAAAGGTACAATGAGCAGTTCTTC
>TRBV20-1|many|TRBJ2-3|.
CSARDMGFSGTDTQYF
TGCAGTGCTAGAGATATGGGGTTTAGTGGCACAGATACGCAGTATTTT
>TRBV7-9|many|TRBJ2-5|TRBD1
CASSFGTGFFETQYF
TGTGCCAGCAGCTTCGGGACAGGGTTTTTTGAGACCCAGTACTTC
>TRBV19|many|TRBJ2-3|.
CASSRRTDTQYF
TGTGCCAGTAGTCGCCGGACCGACACGCAGTATTTT
>TRBV30|.|TRBJ1-2|.
CAWSVGGAGLYGYTF
TGTGCCTGGAGTGTTGGGGGAGCAGGTTTATATGGCTACACCTTC
>TRBV11-2|many|TRBJ2-1|TRBD2
CASRFPSGGRRDAYNEQFF
TGTGCCAGCAGGTTTCCTAGCGGGGGGCGCCGCGACGCCTACAATGAGCAGTTCTTC
>TRBV5-1|few|TRBJ2-5|.
CASSLVPSVTETQYF
TGCGCCAGCAGCTTGGTCCCTAGCGTCACAGAGACCCAGTACTTC
>TRBV18|once|TRBJ2-7|.
CASSPKREGDSYEQYF
TGTGCCAGCTCACCTAAAAGGGAGGGGGACTCCTACGAGCAGTACTTC